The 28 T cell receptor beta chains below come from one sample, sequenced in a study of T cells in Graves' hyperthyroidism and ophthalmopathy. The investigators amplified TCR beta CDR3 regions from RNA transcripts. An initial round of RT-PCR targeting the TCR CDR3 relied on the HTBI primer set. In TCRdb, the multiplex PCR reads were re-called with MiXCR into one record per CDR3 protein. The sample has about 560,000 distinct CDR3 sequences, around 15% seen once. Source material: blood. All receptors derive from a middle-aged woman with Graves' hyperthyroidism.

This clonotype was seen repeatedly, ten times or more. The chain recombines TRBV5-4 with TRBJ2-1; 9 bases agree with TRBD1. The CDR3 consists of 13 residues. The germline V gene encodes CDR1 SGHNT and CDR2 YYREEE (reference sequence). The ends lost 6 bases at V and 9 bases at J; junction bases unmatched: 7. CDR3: CASNSQGAAEQFF. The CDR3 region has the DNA TGTGCCAGCAATTCACAGGGGGCGGCTGAGCAGTTCTTC.

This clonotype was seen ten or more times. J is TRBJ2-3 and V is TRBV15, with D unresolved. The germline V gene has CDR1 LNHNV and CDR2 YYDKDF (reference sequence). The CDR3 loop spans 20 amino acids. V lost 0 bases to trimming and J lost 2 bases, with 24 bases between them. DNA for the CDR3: TGTGCCACCAGCAGAGATGAGAGTAGGTTAGACAAACTAAACACAGATACGCAGTATTTT. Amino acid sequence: CATSRDESRLDKLNTDTQYF.

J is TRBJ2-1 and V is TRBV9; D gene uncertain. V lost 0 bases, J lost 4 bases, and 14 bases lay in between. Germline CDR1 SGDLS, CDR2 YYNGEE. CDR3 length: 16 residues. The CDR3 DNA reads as TGTGCCAGCAGCGTAGACGAGCTACGGGCGTACAATGAGCAGTTCTTC. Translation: CASSVDELRAYNEQFF.

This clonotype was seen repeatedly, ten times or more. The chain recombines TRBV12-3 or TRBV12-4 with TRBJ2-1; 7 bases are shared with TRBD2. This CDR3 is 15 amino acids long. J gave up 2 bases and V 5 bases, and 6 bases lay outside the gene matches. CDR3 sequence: CASSESGIPYNEQFF. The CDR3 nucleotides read TGTGCCAGCAGTGAGAGCGGGATCCCCTACAATGAGCAGTTCTTC.

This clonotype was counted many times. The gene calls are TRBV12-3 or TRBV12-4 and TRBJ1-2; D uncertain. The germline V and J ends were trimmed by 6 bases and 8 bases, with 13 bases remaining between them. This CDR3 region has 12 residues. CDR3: CASRDPGYGYTF. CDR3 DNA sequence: TGTGCCAGCAGAGATCCGGGGTACGGCTACACCTTC.

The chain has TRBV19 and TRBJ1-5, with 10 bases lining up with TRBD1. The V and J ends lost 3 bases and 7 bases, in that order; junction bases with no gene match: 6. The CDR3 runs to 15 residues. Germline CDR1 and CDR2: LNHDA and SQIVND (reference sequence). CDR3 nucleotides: TGTGCCAGTAGTATTGTCGGGACAGGGGCCCAGCCCCAGCATTTT. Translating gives CASSIVGTGAQPQHF.

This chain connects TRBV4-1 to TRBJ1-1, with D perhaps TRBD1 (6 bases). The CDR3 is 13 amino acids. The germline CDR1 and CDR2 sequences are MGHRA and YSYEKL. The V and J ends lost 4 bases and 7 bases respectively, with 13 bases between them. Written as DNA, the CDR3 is TGCGCCAGCAGCCTTAAACGACAGGATGAAGCTTTCTTT. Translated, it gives CASSLKRQDEAFF.

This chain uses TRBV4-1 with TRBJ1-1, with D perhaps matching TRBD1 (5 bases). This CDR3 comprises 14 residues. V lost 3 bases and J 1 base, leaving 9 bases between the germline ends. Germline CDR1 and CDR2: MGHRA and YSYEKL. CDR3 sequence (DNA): TGCGCCAGCAGCCAGATAGACAGGAACACTGAAGCTTTCTTT. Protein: CASSQIDRNTEAFF.

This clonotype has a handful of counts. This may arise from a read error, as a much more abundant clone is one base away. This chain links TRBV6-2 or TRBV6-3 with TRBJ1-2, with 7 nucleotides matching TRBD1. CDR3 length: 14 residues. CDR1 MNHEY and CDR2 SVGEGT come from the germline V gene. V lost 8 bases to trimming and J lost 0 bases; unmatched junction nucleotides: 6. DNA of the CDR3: TGTGCCAGCCAGAGGGGGCCAGCTAACTATGGCTACACCTTC. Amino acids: CASQRGPANYGYTF.

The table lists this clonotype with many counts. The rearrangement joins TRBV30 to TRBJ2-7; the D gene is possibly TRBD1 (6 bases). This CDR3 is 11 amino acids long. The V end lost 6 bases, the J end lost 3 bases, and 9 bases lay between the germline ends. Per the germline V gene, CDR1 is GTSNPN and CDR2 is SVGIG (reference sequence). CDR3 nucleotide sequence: TGTGCCTGTACAGGGTTCTACGAGCAGTACTTC. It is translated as CACTGFYEQYF.

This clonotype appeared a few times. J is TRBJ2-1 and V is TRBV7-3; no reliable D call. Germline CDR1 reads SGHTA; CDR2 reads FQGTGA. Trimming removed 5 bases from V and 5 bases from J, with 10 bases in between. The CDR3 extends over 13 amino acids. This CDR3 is CASSPFPHNEQFF. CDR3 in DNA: TGTGCCAGCAGCCCTTTCCCCCACAATGAGCAGTTCTTC.

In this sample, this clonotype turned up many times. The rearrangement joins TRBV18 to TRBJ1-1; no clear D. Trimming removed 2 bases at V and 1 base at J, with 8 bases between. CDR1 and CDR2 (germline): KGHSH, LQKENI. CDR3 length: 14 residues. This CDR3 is CASSPGYGNTEAFF. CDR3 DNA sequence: TGTGCCAGCTCACCAGGTTACGGGAACACTGAAGCTTTCTTT.

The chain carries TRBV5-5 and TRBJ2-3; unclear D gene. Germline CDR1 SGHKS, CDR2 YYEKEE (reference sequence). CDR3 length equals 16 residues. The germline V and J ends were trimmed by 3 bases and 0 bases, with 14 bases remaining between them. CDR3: CASSSAFPLSTDTQYF. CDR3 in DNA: TGTGCCAGCAGCTCTGCTTTCCCACTTAGCACAGATACGCAGTATTTT.

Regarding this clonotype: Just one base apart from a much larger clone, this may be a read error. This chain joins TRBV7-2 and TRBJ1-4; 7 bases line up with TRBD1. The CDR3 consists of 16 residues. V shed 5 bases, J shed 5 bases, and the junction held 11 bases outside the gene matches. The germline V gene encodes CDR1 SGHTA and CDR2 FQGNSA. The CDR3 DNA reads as TGTGCCAGCAGCCTGCGTCAAGGGGGCTTAAATGAAAAACTGTTTTTT. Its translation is CASSLRQGGLNEKLFF.

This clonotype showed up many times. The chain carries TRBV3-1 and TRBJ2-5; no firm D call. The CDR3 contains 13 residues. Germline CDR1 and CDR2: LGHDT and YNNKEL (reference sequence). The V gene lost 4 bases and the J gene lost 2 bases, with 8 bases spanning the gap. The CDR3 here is CASSRTRQETQYF. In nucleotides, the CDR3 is TGTGCCAGCAGCCGAACCCGACAAGAGACCCAGTACTTC.

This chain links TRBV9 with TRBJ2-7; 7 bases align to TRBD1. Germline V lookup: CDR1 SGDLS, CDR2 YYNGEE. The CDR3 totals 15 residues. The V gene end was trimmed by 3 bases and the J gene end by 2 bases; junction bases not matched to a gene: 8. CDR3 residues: CASSASYTGAYEQYF. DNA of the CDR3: TGTGCCAGCAGCGCATCATATACAGGGGCCTACGAGCAGTACTTC.

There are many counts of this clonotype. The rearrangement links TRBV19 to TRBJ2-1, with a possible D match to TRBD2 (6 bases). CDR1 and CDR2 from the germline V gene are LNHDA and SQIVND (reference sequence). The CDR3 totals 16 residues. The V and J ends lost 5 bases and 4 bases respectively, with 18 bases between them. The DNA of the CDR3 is TGTGCCAGTAGTCTCGGGGACTTATTCTCGTACAATGAGCAGTTCTTC. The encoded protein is CASSLGDLFSYNEQFF. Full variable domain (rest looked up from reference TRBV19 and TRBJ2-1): DGGITQSPKYLFRKEGQNVTLSCEQNLNHDAMYWYRQDPGQGLRLIYYSQIVNDFQKGDIAEGYSVSREKKESFPLTVTSAQKNPTAFYLCASSLGDLFSYNEQFFGPGTRLTVL.

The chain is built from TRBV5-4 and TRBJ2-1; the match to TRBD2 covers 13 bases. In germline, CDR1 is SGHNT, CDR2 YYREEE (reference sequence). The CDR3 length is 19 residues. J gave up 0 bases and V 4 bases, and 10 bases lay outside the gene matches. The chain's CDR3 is CASSKPGLAGSLSYNEQFF. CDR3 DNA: TGTGCCAGCAGCAAGCCGGGACTAGCGGGATCTCTCTCCTACAATGAGCAGTTCTTC.

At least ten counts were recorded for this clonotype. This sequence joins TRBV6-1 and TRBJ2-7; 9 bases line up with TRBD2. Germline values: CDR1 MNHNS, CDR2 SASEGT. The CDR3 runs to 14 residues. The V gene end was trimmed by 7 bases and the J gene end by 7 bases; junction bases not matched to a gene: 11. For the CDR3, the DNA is TGTGCCAGCATGAGGGTAGCGGGAGCCAGGGAGCAGTACTTC. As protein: CASMRVAGAREQYF.

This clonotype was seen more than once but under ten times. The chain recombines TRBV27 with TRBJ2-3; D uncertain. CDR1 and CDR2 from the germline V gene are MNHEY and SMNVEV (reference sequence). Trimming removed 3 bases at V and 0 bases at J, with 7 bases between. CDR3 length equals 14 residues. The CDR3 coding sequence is TGTGCCAGCAGTTTTATTCCTAGCACAGATACGCAGTATTTT. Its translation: CASSFIPSTDTQYF.

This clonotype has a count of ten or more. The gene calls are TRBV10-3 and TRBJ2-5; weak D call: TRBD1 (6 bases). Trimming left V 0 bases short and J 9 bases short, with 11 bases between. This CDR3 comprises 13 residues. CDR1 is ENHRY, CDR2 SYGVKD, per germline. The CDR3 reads CAISESGKGAQYF. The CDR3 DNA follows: TGTGCCATCAGTGAGTCTGGCAAGGGGGCCCAGTACTTC.

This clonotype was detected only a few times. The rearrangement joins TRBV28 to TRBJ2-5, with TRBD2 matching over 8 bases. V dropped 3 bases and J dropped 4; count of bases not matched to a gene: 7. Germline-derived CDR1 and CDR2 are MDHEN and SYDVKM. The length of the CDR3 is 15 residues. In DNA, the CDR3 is TGTGCCAGCAGTTTTGGAGCGGGAGTGGGAGAGACCCAGTACTTC. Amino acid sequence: CASSFGAGVGETQYF.

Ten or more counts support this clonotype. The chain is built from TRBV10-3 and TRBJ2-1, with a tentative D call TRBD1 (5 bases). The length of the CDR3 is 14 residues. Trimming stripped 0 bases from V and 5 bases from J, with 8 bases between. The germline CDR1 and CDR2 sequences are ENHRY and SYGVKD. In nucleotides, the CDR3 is TGTGCCATCAGTGAGTCGGGGCCTGACAATGAGCAGTTCTTC. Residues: CAISESGPDNEQFF.

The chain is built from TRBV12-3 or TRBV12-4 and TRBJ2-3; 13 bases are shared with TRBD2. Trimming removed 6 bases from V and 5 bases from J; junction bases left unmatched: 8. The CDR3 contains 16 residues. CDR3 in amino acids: CASSPGLAGVRDTQYF. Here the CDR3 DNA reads TGTGCCAGCAGCCCCGGACTAGCGGGAGTTAGAGATACGCAGTATTTT.

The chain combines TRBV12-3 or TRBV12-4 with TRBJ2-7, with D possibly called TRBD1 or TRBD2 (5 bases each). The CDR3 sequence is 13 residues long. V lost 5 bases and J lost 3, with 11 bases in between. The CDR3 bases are TGTGCCAGCAGTACCATGGGGGACTACGAGCAGTACTTC. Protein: CASSTMGDYEQYF.

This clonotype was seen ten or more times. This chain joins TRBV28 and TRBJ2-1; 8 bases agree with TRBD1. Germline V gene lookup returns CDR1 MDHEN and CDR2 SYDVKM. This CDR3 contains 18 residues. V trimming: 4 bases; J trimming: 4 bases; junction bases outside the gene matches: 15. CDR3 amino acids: CASSSRSGGSRRYNEQFF. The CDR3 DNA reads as TGTGCCAGCAGTTCACGATCAGGGGGCTCACGGAGATACAATGAGCAGTTCTTC. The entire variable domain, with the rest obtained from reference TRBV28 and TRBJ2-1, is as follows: DVKVTQSSRYLVKRTGEKVFLECVQDMDHENMFWYRQDPGLGLRLIYFSYDVKMKEKGDIPEGYSVSREKKERFSLILESASTNQTSMYLCASSSRSGGSRRYNEQFFGPGTRLTVL.

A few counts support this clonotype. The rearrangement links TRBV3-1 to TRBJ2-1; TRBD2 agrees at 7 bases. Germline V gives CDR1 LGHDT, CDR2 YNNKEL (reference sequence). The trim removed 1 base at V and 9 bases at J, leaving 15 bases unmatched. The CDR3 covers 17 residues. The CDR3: CASSQVWSNLAEGEQFF. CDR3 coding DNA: TGTGCCAGCAGCCAAGTTTGGAGCAATCTAGCGGAGGGTGAGCAGTTCTTC.

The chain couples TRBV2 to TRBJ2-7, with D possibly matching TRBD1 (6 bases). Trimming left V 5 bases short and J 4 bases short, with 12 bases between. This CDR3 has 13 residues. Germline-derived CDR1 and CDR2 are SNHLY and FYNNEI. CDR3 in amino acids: CASSYNREYEQYF. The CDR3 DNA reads TGTGCCAGCAGTTATAACAGGGAATACGAGCAGTACTTC.